This paragraph covers one T cell receptor beta chain sequence. Germline values: CDR1 MNHEY, CDR2 SVGAGI. Trimming took 5 bases from V and 4 from J, leaving 6 bases between them. This CDR3 has 12 amino acids. The sample is drawn from a study of OX40 agonist ivuxolimab in advanced cancers. The overall study: With ivuxolimab, an agonistic anti-OX40 (CD134) antibody, patients were treated. Patients were around 83% male with ages roughly 23 to 85, mean about 60. Under the entry rules, prior anti-PD-1, anti-PD-L1 or anti-CTLA-4 therapy was allowed, and about 40% had some.

Method: immunoSEQ multiplex PCR; TCRdb's copy keeps in-frame clones and lacks some. This sample yields 42,000 or so clones, of which 86% are seen a single time; 21% belongs to the top ten. The TCR sequence derives from an adult with an advanced solid tumor such as melanoma, head and neck, liver or kidney cancer. This chain links TRBV6-5 with TRBJ1-5; D might be TRBD1 (5 bases). Sequenced material: CD4+ or CD8+ T cells sorted from blood, taken in a trial of the OX40 agonist ivuxolimab. CDR3 nucleotides: TGTGCCAGCAGTCAGGGAAATCAGCCCCAGCATTTT. It yields the protein CASSQGNQPQHF.